The present T cell receptor (beta chain) was sequenced within a study of T cell clonotyping in hematopoietic cell transplantation. Study observations and caveats: Recipient TCR diversity dropped after transplant; expanded clonotypes rose from day 30 to 180.

In germline, CDR1 is MGHRA, CDR2 YSYEKL. Deletions cut 2 bases from V and 5 bases from J, with 13 bases between. This CDR3 comprises 14 residues. As regards this clone: The antigen is not known.

The assay was immunoSEQ multiplex PCR, and TCRdb's table has in-frame clones only and misses some. The sample lists about 43,000 clones, about 95% occurring once. Sequenced sample: peripheral blood mononuclear cells. The source is a man younger than 45 in good health. Some clones in this sample may be carry-over from other donors' samples. The chain uses TRBV4-1 and TRBJ2-7; no definite D call. This chain's CDR3 is CASSQPNRENEQYF. The CDR3 region has the DNA TGCGCCAGCAGCCAACCCAACCGCGAGAACGAGCAGTACTTC.